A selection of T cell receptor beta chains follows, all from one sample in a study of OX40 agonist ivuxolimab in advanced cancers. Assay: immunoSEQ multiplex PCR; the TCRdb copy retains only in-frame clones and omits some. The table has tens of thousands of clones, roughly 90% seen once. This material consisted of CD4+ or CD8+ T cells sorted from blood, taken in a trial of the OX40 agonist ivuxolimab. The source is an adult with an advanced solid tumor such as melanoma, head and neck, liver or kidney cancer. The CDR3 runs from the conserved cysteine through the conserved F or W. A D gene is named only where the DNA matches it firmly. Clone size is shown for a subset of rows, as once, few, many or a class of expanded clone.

cdr3_nt: TGTGCCAGCAGTTTAACCCTCTCTGGGGCCAACGTCCTGACTTTC
cdr3_aa: CASSLTLSGANVLTF
cdr3_length: 15
d_call: NA
j_call: TRBJ2-6
v_call: TRBV28
clone_size: NA

cdr3_nt: TGCAGCGTTGAGGTACGGAGCTCTGGAAACACCATATATTTT
cdr3_aa: CSVEVRSSGNTIYF
cdr3_length: 14
d_call: NA
j_call: TRBJ1-3
v_call: TRBV29-1
clone_size: NA

cdr3_nt: TGTGCCAGCAGATCTGTAACCAACTATGGCTACACCTTC
cdr3_aa: CASRSVTNYGYTF
cdr3_length: 13
d_call: NA
j_call: TRBJ1-2
v_call: TRBV25-1
clone_size: NA

cdr3_nt: TGTGCCTGGAGTCCCCGGGACTCCATCTACAATGAGCAGTTCTTC
cdr3_aa: CAWSPRDSIYNEQFF
cdr3_length: 15
d_call: NA
j_call: TRBJ2-1
v_call: TRBV30
clone_size: NA

cdr3_nt: TGTGCCAGCAGCGTGATTTCCGGGACAGGCTTTTTCAATGAGCAGTTCTTC
cdr3_aa: CASSVISGTGFFNEQFF
cdr3_length: 17
d_call: TRBD1
j_call: TRBJ2-1
v_call: TRBV9
clone_size: NA

cdr3_nt: TGTGCCAGCAGCTTATCCGGGACTAGCGCTTCGAACACCGGGGAGCTGTTTTTT
cdr3_aa: CASSLSGTSASNTGELFF
cdr3_length: 18
d_call: TRBD2
j_call: TRBJ2-2
v_call: TRBV7-6
clone_size: NA

cdr3_nt: TGTGCCAGCAGCGGACTAGCGGGGGCCAATGAGCAGTTCTTC
cdr3_aa: CASSGLAGANEQFF
cdr3_length: 14
d_call: TRBD2
j_call: TRBJ2-1
v_call: TRBV6-5
clone_size: NA

cdr3_nt: TGTGCCAGCAGTACCGGGACAGGTGTCTACGAGCAGTACTTC
cdr3_aa: CASSTGTGVYEQYF
cdr3_length: 14
d_call: TRBD1
j_call: TRBJ2-7
v_call: TRBV27
clone_size: NA

cdr3_nt: TGTGCCAGCAGCCAAAGGGCGGGCAGAGGATATGGCTACACCTTC
cdr3_aa: CASSQRAGRGYGYTF
cdr3_length: 15
d_call: NA
j_call: TRBJ1-2
v_call: TRBV28
clone_size: NA

cdr3_nt: TGCGCCAGCAGCCAATACCCCGGAGGGGGAATGGAGGCTGAAGCTTTCTTT
cdr3_aa: CASSQYPGGGMEAEAFF
cdr3_length: 17
d_call: NA
j_call: TRBJ1-1
v_call: TRBV4-3
clone_size: few

cdr3_nt: TGTGCCAGCAGCCCCCCAACAGGGGCGACCTACGAGCAGTACTTC
cdr3_aa: CASSPPTGATYEQYF
cdr3_length: 15
d_call: TRBD1
j_call: TRBJ2-7
v_call: TRBV5-6
clone_size: once

cdr3_nt: TGTGCCAGCAGCCAGGGAATTCAAGAGACCCAGTACTTC
cdr3_aa: CASSQGIQETQYF
cdr3_length: 13
d_call: NA
j_call: TRBJ2-5
v_call: TRBV14
clone_size: NA

cdr3_nt: TGTGCCACCAGTCGGGACAGGGTTTTTCTGTTCTTC
cdr3_aa: CATSRDRVFLFF
cdr3_length: 12
d_call: TRBD1
j_call: TRBJ2-1
v_call: TRBV15
clone_size: NA

cdr3_nt: TGTGCCAGCAGTTTATCCTTGTACAGCACCTACGAGCAGTACTTC
cdr3_aa: CASSLSLYSTYEQYF
cdr3_length: 15
d_call: NA
j_call: TRBJ2-7
v_call: TRBV27
clone_size: NA

cdr3_nt: TGCGCCAGCAGCCAGGGACAGAACACTGAAGCTTTCTTT
cdr3_aa: CASSQGQNTEAFF
cdr3_length: 13
d_call: NA
j_call: TRBJ1-1
v_call: TRBV4-3
clone_size: NA

cdr3_nt: TGCGCCAGCAGCTTGGGGACGATGAACACTGAAGCTTTCTTT
cdr3_aa: CASSLGTMNTEAFF
cdr3_length: 14
d_call: NA
j_call: TRBJ1-1
v_call: TRBV5-1
clone_size: once

cdr3_nt: TGTGCCAGCAGCGCTACCCCTGGAGCGGGATCCTACGAGCAGTACTTC
cdr3_aa: CASSATPGAGSYEQYF
cdr3_length: 16
d_call: TRBD2
j_call: TRBJ2-7
v_call: TRBV9
clone_size: NA

cdr3_nt: TGTGCCAGCAGCTTTGGGGGATCGAACACTGAAGCTTTCTTT
cdr3_aa: CASSFGGSNTEAFF
cdr3_length: 14
d_call: NA
j_call: TRBJ1-1
v_call: TRBV11-2
clone_size: NA

cdr3_nt: TGCGCCAGCAGTGAGGGGAGGGGATGGGGCAATGAGCAGTTCTTC
cdr3_aa: CASSEGRGWGNEQFF
cdr3_length: 15
d_call: TRBD2
j_call: TRBJ2-1
v_call: TRBV10-1
clone_size: NA

cdr3_nt: TGTGCCAGCAGCTCCTACCCCCAGGGTGAGCAGTACTTC
cdr3_aa: CASSSYPQGEQYF
cdr3_length: 13
d_call: NA
j_call: TRBJ2-5
v_call: TRBV7-6
clone_size: NA

cdr3_nt: TGCGCCAGCAGCTTAGGTCCTGGGGCCAACGTCCTGACTTTC
cdr3_aa: CASSLGPGANVLTF
cdr3_length: 14
d_call: NA
j_call: TRBJ2-6
v_call: TRBV5-1
clone_size: NA

cdr3_nt: TGTGCCAGTGAGCCCGGGACTGGAAAATACGAGCAGTACTTC
cdr3_aa: CASEPGTGKYEQYF
cdr3_length: 14
d_call: NA
j_call: TRBJ2-7
v_call: TRBV19
clone_size: NA

cdr3_nt: TGCGCCAGCAGCCGTCAATCGGGGGTTGAAAAACTGTTTTTT
cdr3_aa: CASSRQSGVEKLFF
cdr3_length: 14
d_call: NA
j_call: TRBJ1-4
v_call: TRBV4-1
clone_size: NA

cdr3_nt: TGTGCCAGCAGCTTAGCCGGGGGTGGTTTCTGGAACACTGAAGCTTTCTTT
cdr3_aa: CASSLAGGGFWNTEAFF
cdr3_length: 17
d_call: NA
j_call: TRBJ1-1
v_call: TRBV7-9
clone_size: few

cdr3_nt: TGTGCCAGCAGCCCGGGACTAGCGGTGAACACCGGGGAGCTGTTTTTT
cdr3_aa: CASSPGLAVNTGELFF
cdr3_length: 16
d_call: TRBD2
j_call: TRBJ2-2
v_call: TRBV28
clone_size: NA

cdr3_nt: TGCAGCGTTGTTACAGGAGAAACAGATACGCAGTATTTT
cdr3_aa: CSVVTGETDTQYF
cdr3_length: 13
d_call: NA
j_call: TRBJ2-3
v_call: TRBV29-1
clone_size: NA

cdr3_nt: TGTGCCACCAGCCCGGAAAGGGGGAAAACAGATACGCAGTATTTT
cdr3_aa: CATSPERGKTDTQYF
cdr3_length: 15
d_call: NA
j_call: TRBJ2-3
v_call: TRBV15
clone_size: NA

cdr3_nt: TGTGCCAGCAGCTTAGTACTAGCGGGAGGGCCTTACGAGCAGTACTTC
cdr3_aa: CASSLVLAGGPYEQYF
cdr3_length: 16
d_call: TRBD2
j_call: TRBJ2-7
v_call: TRBV7-2
clone_size: once

cdr3_nt: TGTGCCAGCAGCTTAATGACGGGCATAGCCTACGAGCAGTACTTC
cdr3_aa: CASSLMTGIAYEQYF
cdr3_length: 15
d_call: NA
j_call: TRBJ2-7
v_call: TRBV11-2
clone_size: NA

cdr3_nt: TGTGCCAGCAGTTTGGTGGAACCCTACGAGCAGTACTTC
cdr3_aa: CASSLVEPYEQYF
cdr3_length: 13
d_call: NA
j_call: TRBJ2-7
v_call: TRBV28
clone_size: NA

cdr3_nt: TGCGCCAGCAGCCAAGATCCGGCGAGTGGGGAAAAACTGTTTTTT
cdr3_aa: CASSQDPASGEKLFF
cdr3_length: 15
d_call: NA
j_call: TRBJ1-4
v_call: TRBV4-3
clone_size: NA

cdr3_nt: TGCGCCAGCAGCCAAGATCCCACGGGGGGCTCTTACCAAGAGACCCAGTACTTC
cdr3_aa: CASSQDPTGGSYQETQYF
cdr3_length: 18
d_call: NA
j_call: TRBJ2-5
v_call: TRBV4-1
clone_size: NA

cdr3_nt: TGTGCCAGCAGCGATCCGGGACTAGGAGCTGCAGATACGCAGTATTTT
cdr3_aa: CASSDPGLGAADTQYF
cdr3_length: 16
d_call: TRBD2
j_call: TRBJ2-3
v_call: TRBV9
clone_size: NA

cdr3_nt: TGTGCCGGAGGGGGACCTAACTATGGCTACACCTTC
cdr3_aa: CAGGGPNYGYTF
cdr3_length: 12
d_call: NA
j_call: TRBJ1-2
v_call: TRBV6-5
clone_size: NA

cdr3_nt: TGTGCCGTCCTGACTAGAAGGTCGGAGACCCAGTACTTC
cdr3_aa: CAVLTRRSETQYF
cdr3_length: 13
d_call: NA
j_call: TRBJ2-5
v_call: TRBV2
clone_size: NA

cdr3_nt: TGTGCCAGCAGCTTTAACACAGGGGGGCGGAACACTGAAGCTTTCTTT
cdr3_aa: CASSFNTGGRNTEAFF
cdr3_length: 16
d_call: TRBD1
j_call: TRBJ1-1
v_call: TRBV7-6
clone_size: NA